This T cell receptor beta chain was recovered during a study of shared clonotypes between healthy human individuals. Across the whole study: The donor pool was made up of a couple of women and three men aged 18 to 49. Study conclusions and caveats: Generation probabilities were higher for clonotypes shared across all four sorted-subset donors than for unshared ones.

This CDR3 region has 16 residues. Germline loops: CDR1 MNHEY, CDR2 SMNVEV (reference sequence). Trimming removed 0 bases from V and 4 bases from J, with 13 bases in between. 200 ng DNA, about 30,000 T cell genomes, went into each sorted-subset replicate PCR. This table comes from immunoSEQ multiplex PCR, and its TCRdb copy is limited to in-frame clones, with some not included. Altogether roughly 570,000 clones are present, 95% to 98% being singletons, with the ten largest covering approximately 0.33%. Naive CD8 cells lacked CD45RO, underwent positive selection for CCR7 and left out terminally differentiated effector memory CD45RA+ cells. On this clone: Its antigen is as yet unknown.

This clonotype was obtained from a man aged 25 to 40 in good health. The V call is TRBV27, the J call TRBJ2-1, with no clear D. The sequencing sample was made of naive CD8+ T cells sorted from blood. Here the CDR3 reads CASSLSGRIGYNEQFF. The CDR3 DNA reads TGTGCCAGCAGTTTATCGGGTCGGATTGGGTACAATGAGCAGTTCTTC.